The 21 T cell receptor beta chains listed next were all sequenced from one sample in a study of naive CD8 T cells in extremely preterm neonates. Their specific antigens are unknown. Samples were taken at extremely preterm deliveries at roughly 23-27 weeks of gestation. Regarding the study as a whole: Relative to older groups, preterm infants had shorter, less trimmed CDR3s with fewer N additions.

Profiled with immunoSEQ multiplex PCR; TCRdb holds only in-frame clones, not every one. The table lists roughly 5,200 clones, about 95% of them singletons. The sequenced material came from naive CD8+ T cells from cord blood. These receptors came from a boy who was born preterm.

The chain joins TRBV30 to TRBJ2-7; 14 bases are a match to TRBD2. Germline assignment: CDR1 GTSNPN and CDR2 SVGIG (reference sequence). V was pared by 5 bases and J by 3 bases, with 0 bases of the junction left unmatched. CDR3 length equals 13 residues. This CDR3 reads CAWGLAGGYEQYF. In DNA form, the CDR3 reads TGTGCCTGGGGACTAGCGGGAGGCTACGAGCAGTACTTC. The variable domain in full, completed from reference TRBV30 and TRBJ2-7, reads SQTIHQWPATLVQPVGSPLSLECTVEGTSNPNLYWYRQAAGRGLQLLFYSVGIGQISSEVPQNLSASRPQDRQFILSSKKLLLSDSGFYLCAWGLAGGYEQYFGPGTRLTVT.

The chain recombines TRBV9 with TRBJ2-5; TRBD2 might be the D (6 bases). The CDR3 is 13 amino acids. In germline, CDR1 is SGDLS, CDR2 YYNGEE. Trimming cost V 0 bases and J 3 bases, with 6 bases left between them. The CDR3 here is CASSVAGEETQYF. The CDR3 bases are TGTGCCAGCAGCGTAGCGGGAGAAGAGACCCAGTACTTC.

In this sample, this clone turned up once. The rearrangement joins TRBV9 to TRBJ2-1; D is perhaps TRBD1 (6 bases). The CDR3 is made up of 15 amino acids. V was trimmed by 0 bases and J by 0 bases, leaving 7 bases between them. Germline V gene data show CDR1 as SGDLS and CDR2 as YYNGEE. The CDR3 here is CASSVADSSYNEQFF. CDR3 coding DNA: TGTGCCAGCAGCGTAGCGGACAGCTCCTACAATGAGCAGTTCTTC.

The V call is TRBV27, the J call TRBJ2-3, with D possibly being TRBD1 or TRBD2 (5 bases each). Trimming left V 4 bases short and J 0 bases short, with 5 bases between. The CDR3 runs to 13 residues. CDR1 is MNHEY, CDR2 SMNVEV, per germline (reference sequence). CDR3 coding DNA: TGTGCCAGCAGTTGGGACAGCACAGATACGCAGTATTTT. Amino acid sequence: CASSWDSTDTQYF.

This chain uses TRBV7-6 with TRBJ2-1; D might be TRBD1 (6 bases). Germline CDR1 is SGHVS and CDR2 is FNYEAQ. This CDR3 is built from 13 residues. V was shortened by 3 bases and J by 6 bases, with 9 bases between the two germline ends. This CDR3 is CASSFGTSNEQFF. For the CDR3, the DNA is TGTGCCAGCAGCTTCGGGACAAGCAATGAGCAGTTCTTC.

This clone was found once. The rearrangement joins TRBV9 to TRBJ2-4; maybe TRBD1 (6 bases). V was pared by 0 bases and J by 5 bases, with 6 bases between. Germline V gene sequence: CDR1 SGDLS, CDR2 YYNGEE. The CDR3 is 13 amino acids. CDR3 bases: TGTGCCAGCAGCGTAGACAGGGAAAACATTCAGTACTTC. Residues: CASSVDRENIQYF. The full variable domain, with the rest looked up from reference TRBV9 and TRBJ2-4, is DSGVTQTPKHLITATGQRVTLRCSPRSGDLSVYWYQQSLDQGLQFLIQYYNGEERAKGNILERFSAQQFPDLHSELNLSSLELGDSALYFCASSVDRENIQYFGAGTRLSVL.

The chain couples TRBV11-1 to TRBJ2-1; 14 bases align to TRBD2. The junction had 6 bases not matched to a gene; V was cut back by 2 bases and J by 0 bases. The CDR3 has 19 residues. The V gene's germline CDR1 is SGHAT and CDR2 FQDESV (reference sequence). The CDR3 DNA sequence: TGTGCCAGCAGCTTATGGGGACTAGCGGGAGCCCTCTCCTACAATGAGCAGTTCTTC. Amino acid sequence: CASSLWGLAGALSYNEQFF.

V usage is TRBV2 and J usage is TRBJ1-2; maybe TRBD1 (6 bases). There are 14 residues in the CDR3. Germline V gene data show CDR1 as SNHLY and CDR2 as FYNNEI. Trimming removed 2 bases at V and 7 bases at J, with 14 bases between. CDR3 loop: CASSELGGKVGYTF. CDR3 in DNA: TGTGCCAGCAGTGAATTAGGGGGTAAGGTTGGCTACACCTTC.

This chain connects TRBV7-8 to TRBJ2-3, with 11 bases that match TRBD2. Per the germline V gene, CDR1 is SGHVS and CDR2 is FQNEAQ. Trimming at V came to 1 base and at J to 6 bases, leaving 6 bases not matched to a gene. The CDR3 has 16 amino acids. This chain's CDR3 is CASSLELAGEGDTQYF. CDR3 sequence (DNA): TGTGCCAGCAGCTTAGAACTAGCGGGAGAGGGGGATACGCAGTATTTT.

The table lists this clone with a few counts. The CDR3 nucleotides read TGTGCCAGCAGCGCAGGGGGCCAAGAGACCCAGTACTTC. This codes for CASSAGGQETQYF. The chain couples TRBV9 to TRBJ2-5; 7 nucleotides align to TRBD1. The J segment lost 1 base and the V segment lost 3 bases, leaving 0 bases of the junction unmatched. The CDR3 consists of 13 residues. Germline V CDR1 and CDR2: SGDLS, YYNGEE.

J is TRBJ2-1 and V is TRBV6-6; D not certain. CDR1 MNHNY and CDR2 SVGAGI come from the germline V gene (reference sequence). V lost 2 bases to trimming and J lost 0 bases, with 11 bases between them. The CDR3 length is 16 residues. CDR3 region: CASSYLASSSYNEQFF. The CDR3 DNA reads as TGTGCCAGCAGTTACCTGGCTTCCAGCTCCTACAATGAGCAGTTCTTC.

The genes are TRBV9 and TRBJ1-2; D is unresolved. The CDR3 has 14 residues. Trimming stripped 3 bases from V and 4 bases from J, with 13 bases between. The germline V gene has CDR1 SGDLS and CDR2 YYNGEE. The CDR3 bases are TGTGCCAGCAGCGACCCACAGAAACGCTATGGCTACACCTTC. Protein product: CASSDPQKRYGYTF.

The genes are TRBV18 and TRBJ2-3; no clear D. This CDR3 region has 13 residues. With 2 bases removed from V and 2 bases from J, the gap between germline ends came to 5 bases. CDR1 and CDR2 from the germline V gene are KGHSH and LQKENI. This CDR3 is CASSPSYTDTQYF. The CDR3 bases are TGTGCCAGCTCACCAAGCTACACAGATACGCAGTATTTT.

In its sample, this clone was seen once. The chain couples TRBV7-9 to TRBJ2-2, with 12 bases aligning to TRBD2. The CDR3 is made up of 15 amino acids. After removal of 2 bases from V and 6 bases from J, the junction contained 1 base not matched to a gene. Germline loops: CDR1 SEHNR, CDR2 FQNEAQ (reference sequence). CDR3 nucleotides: TGTGCCAGCAGCTTACTAGCGGGAGGGCCCGGGGAGCTGTTTTTT. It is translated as CASSLLAGGPGELFF.

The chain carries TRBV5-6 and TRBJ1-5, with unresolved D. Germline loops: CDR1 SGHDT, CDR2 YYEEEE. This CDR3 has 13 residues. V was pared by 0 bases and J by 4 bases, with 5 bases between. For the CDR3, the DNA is TGTGCCAGCAGCTTGGACAATAATCAGCCCCAGCATTTT. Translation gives CASSLDNNQPQHF.

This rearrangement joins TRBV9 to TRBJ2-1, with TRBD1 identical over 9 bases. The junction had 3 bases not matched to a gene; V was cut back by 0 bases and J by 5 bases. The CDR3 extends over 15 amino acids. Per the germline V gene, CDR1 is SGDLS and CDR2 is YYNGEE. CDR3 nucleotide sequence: TGTGCCAGCAGCGTAGGGGGACAGGGACACAATGAGCAGTTCTTC. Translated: CASSVGGQGHNEQFF.

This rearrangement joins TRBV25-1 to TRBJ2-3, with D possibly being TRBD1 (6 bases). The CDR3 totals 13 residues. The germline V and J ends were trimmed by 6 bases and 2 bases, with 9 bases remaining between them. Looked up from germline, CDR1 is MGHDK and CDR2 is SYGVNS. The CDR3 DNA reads TGTGCCAGCAGCGGGGACAACACAGATACGCAGTATTTT. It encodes CASSGDNTDTQYF. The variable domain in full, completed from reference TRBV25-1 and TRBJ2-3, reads EADIYQTPRYLVIGTGKKITLECSQTMGHDKMYWYQQDPGMELHLIHYSYGVNSTEKGDLSSESTVSRIRTEHFPLTLESARPSHTSQYLCASSGDNTDTQYFGPGTRLTVL.

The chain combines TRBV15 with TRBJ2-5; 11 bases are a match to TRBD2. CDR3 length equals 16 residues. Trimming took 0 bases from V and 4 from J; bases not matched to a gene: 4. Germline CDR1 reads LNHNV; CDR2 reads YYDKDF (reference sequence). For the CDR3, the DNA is TGTGCCACCAGCAGAGATCCTCTAGCGGGAGGAGAGACCCAGTACTTC. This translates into CATSRDPLAGGETQYF.

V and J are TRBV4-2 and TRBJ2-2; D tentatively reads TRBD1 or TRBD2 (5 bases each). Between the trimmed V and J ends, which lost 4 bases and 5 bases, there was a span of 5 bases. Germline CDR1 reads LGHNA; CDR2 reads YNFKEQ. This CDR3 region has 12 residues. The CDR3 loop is CASSRGTGELFF. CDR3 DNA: TGTGCCAGCAGCCGGGGGACCGGGGAGCTGTTTTTT.

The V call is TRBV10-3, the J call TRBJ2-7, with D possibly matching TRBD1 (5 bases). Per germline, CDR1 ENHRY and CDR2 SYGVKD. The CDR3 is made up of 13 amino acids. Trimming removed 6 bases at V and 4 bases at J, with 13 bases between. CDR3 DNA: TGTGCCATCAGGCCTGGACACCAATACGAGCAGTACTTC. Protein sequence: CAIRPGHQYEQYF.

DNA for the CDR3: TGCGCCAGCAGCTTGTGGGGGAGAGTGGGGGAGACCCAGTACTTC. Protein sequence: CASSLWGRVGETQYF. The rearrangement uses TRBV5-1 and TRBJ2-5; tentatively, D is TRBD1 or TRBD2 (5 bases each). The germline gives CDR1 SGHRS, CDR2 YFSETQ. The V end was cut by 1 base, the J end by 5 bases, with 15 bases between. CDR3 length: 15 residues.